This T cell receptor (beta chain) stems from a study of blood T cell repertoires in COVID-19. Study-level information: Samples taken during acute and convalescent COVID-19 were collected in the United States, Italy and Spain. T cells, B-cell-depleted T cells, or PBMCs supplied cDNA or gDNA.

Original processing notes: Cell counts per sample came from amplifying reference gene primers. Profiled with immunoSEQ multiplex PCR; TCRdb holds only in-frame clones, not every one. The DNA was the basis for D and trimming; V, J and clone size are from that table. Among about 88,000 clones listed, about 85% were seen once. The sequence came from a male donor with acute or convalescent COVID-19. Sequencing was performed on peripheral blood.

The CDR3 protein is CASTEIDLAKNIQYF. The DNA for the CDR3 is TGTGCCAGCACCGAAATCGACTTAGCCAAAAACATTCAGTACTTC. The rearrangement links TRBV7-3 to TRBJ2-4; D unresolved. CDR1 and CDR2 (germline): SGHTA, FQGTGA. The length of the CDR3 is 15 residues. Trimming removed 7 bases from V and 0 bases from J, with 13 bases in between.